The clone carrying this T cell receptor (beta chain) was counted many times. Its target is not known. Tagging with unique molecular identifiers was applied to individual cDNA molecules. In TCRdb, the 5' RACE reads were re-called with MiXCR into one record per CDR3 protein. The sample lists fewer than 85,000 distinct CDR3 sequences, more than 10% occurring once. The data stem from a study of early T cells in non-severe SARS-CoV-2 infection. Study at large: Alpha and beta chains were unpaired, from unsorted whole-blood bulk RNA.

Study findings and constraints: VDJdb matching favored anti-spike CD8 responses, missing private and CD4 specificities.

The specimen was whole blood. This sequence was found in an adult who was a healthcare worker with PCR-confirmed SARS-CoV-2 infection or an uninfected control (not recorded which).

The CDR3 DNA follows: TGTGCCAGCAGCGAAGGACAGGGGGCTTCTGAAGCTTTCTTT. This gives the protein CASSEGQGASEAFF. The genes are TRBV3-1 and TRBJ1-1; the match to TRBD1 covers 11 bases. With V trimmed by 5 bases and J by 6 bases, 5 bases remained unmatched. CDR1 and CDR2 from the germline V gene are LGHDT and YNNKEL (reference sequence). There are 14 residues in the CDR3.